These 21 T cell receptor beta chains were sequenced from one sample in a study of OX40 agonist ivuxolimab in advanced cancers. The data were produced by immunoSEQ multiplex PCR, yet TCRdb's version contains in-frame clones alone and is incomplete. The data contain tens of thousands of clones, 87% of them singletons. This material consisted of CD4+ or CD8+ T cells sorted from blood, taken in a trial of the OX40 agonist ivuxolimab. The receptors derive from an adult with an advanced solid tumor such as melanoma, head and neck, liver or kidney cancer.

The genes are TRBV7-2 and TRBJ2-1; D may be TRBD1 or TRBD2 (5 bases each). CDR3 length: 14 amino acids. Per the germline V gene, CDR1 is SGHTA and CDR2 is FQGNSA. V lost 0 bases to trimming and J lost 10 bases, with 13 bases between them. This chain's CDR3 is CASSLAGTGYEQFF. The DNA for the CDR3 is TGTGCCAGCAGCTTAGCGGGGACGGGATACGAGCAGTTCTTC.

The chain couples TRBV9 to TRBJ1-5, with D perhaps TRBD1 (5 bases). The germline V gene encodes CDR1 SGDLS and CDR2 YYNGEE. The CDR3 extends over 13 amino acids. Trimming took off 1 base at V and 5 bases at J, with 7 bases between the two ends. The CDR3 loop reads CASSVQGDQPQHF. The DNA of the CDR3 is TGTGCCAGCAGCGTACAGGGTGATCAGCCCCAGCATTTT.

The CDR3 protein is CASSLQYAGAGSSYNEQFF. CDR3 bases: TGTGCCAGCAGCTTGCAATATGCGGGAGCAGGAAGCTCCTACAATGAGCAGTTCTTC. This chain connects TRBV11-2 to TRBJ2-1; 7 bases match TRBD2. The CDR3 loop spans 19 amino acids. CDR1 is SGHAT and CDR2 is FQNNGV in the germline V gene. Trimming removed 3 bases from V and 0 bases from J; junction bases left unmatched: 14. The whole variable domain, filled in from reference TRBV11-2 and TRBJ2-1, reads EAGVAQSPRYKIIEKRQSVAFWCNPISGHATLYWYQQILGQGPKLLIQFQNNGVVDDSQLPKDRFSAERLKGVDSTLKIQPAKLEDSAVYLCASSLQYAGAGSSYNEQFFGPGTRLTVL.

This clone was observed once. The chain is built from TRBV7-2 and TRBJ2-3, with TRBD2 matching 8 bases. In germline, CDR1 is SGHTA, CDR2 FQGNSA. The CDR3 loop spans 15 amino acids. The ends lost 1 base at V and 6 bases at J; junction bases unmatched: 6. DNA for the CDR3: TGTGCCAGCAGCTTAGGTAGCGGGGTTGGGGATACGCAGTATTTT. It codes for CASSLGSGVGDTQYF.

CDR3: CASSPTGFVNYGYTF. The CDR3 DNA follows: TGTGCCAGCAGCCCAACCGGGTTTGTTAACTATGGCTACACCTTC. This rearrangement joins TRBV11-2 to TRBJ1-2, with D uncertain. Per the germline V gene, CDR1 is SGHAT and CDR2 is FQNNGV. There are 15 residues in the CDR3. Trimming shortened V by 5 bases and J by 1 base, and 14 bases separated the two germline ends.

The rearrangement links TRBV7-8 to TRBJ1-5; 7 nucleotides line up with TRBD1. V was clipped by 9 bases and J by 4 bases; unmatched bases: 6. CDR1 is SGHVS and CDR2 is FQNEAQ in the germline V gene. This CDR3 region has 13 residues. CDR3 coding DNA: TGTGCCAGTAGCCTCAGGGGGAATCAGCCCCAGCATTTT. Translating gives CASSLRGNQPQHF.

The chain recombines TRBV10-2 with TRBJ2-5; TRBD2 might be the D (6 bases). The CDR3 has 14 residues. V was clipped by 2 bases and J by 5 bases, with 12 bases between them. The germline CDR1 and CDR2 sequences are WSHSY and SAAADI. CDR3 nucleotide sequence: TGCGCCAGCAGTGAGGCGGGAACGGGGGAGACCCAGTACTTC. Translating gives CASSEAGTGETQYF.

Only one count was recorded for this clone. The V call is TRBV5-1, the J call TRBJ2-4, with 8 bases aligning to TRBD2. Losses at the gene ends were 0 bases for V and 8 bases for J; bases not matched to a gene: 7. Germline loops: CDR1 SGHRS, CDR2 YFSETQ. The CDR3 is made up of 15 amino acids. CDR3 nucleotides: TGCGCCAGCAGCTTGGAGGGCGGGGGGCCCGACATTCAGTACTTC. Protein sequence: CASSLEGGGPDIQYF.

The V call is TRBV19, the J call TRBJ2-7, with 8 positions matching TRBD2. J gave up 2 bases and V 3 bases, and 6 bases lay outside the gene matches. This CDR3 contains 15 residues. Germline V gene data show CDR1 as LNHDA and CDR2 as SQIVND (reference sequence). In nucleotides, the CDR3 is TGTGCCAGTAGTATTCGAACTAGCGGTACCTACGAGCAGTACTTC. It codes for CASSIRTSGTYEQYF.

CDR3 bases: TGTGCCAGCAGTTACTCAAGGGGGCCAGAACAGCCCCAGCATTTT. Translation: CASSYSRGPEQPQHF. V is TRBV6-5 and J is TRBJ1-5; 7 bases map to TRBD1. The germline V gene has CDR1 MNHEY and CDR2 SVGAGI. V trimming: 0 bases; J trimming: 7 bases; junction bases outside the gene matches: 6. This CDR3 is built from 15 residues.

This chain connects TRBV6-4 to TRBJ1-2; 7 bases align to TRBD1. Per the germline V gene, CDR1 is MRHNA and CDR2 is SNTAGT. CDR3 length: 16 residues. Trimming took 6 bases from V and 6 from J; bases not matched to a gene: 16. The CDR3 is CASSLEVNMDRNGYTF. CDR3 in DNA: TGTGCCAGCAGCTTGGAAGTTAACATGGACAGGAATGGCTACACCTTC.

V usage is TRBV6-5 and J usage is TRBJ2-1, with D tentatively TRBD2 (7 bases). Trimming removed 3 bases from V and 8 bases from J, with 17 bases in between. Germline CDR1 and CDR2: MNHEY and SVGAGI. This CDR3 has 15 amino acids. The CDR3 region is CASSYRGGGQDEQFF. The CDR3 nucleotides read TGTGCCAGCAGTTATCGTGGGGGGGGGCAGGATGAGCAGTTCTTC.

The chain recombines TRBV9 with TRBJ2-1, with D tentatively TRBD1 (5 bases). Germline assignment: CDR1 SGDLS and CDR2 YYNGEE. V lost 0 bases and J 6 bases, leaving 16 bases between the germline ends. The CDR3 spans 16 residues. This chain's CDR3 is CASSVEAFWGPNEQFF. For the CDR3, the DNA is TGTGCCAGCAGCGTAGAGGCCTTTTGGGGCCCCAATGAGCAGTTCTTC. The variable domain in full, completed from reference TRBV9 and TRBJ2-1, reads DSGVTQTPKHLITATGQRVTLRCSPRSGDLSVYWYQQSLDQGLQFLIQYYNGEERAKGNILERFSAQQFPDLHSELNLSSLELGDSALYFCASSVEAFWGPNEQFFGPGTRLTVL.

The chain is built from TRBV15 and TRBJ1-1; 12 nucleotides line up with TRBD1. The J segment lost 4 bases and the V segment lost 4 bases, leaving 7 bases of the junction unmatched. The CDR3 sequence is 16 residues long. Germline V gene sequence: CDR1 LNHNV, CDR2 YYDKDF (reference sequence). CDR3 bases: TGTGCCACCAGCACCCGGGACAGGGGGCGAGGCACTGAAGCTTTCTTT. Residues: CATSTRDRGRGTEAFF.

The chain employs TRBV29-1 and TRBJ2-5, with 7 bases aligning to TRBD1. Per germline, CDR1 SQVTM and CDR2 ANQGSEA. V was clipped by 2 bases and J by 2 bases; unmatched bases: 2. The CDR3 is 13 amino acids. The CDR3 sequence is CSVERQGQETQYF. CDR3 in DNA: TGCAGCGTTGAAAGACAGGGTCAAGAGACCCAGTACTTC.

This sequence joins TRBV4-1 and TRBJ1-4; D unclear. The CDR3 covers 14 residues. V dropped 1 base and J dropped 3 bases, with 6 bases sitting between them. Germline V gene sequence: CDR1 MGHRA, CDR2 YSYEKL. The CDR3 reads CASSQGRANEKLFF. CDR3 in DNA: TGCGCCAGCAGCCAAGGGAGAGCTAATGAAAAACTGTTTTTT.

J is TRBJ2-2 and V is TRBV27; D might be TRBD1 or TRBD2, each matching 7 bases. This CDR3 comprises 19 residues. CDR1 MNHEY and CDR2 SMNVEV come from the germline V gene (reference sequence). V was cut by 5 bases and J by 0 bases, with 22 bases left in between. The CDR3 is CASSPAPTTGRANTGELFF. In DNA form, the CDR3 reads TGTGCCAGCAGTCCAGCCCCCACGACAGGGAGGGCGAACACCGGGGAGCTGTTTTTT.

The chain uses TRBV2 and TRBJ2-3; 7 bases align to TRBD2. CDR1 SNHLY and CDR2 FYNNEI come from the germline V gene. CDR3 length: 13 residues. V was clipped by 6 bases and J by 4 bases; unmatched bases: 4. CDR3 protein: CASSGAGADTQYF. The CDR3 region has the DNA TGTGCCAGCAGCGGGGCGGGGGCAGATACGCAGTATTTT.

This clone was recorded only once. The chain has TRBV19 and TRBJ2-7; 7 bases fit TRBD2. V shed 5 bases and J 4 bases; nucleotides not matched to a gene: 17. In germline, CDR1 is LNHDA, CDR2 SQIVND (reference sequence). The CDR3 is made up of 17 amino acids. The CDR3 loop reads CASSFTGGRIPSYEQYF. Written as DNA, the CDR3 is TGTGCCAGTAGTTTCACCGGCGGGAGAATCCCATCGTACGAGCAGTACTTC.

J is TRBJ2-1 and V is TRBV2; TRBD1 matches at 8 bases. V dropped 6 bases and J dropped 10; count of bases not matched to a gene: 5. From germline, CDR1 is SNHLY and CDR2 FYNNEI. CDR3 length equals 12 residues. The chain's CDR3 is CASRGQGREQFF. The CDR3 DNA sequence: TGTGCCAGCAGAGGACAGGGCCGGGAGCAGTTCTTC.

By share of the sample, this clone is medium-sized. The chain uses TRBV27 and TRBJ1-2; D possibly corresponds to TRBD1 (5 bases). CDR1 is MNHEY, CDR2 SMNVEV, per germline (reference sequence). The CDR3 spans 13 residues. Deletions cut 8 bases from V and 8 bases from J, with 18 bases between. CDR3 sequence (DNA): TGTGCCAGCGGTATCCGGGCAGGGCTAGGCTACACCTTC. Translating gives CASGIRAGLGYTF.